This TCR beta chain was sequenced for a study of blood T cell repertoires in COVID-19 (dated by TCRdb to the early 2020s). At the level of the whole study: The collaborator samples originated in the United States, Italy and Spain and spanned the acute and convalescent phases of COVID-19. The prospective study material was composed of cDNA or gDNA derived from T cells, B-cell-depleted T cells, or PBMCs. The dataset comprised deeply sampled blood TCRbeta repertoires from subjects exposed to, actively infected with, or recovered from COVID-19. The repertoires were released in a freely available public database intended as a resource for research on the immune response to SARS-CoV-2. The samples were drawn from two sources: the first 160 participants of the ongoing ImmuneRACE study, and some 1,300 subjects contributed by 6 global collaborators. Sample metadata almost always included a de-identified subject ID, COVID-19 status, age in years and sex. Where available, HLA class I and class II types were taken from metadata supplied by the sample provider and were not determined by assay-based typing. General study outcomes and caveats: The quantity of clinical and demographic metadata differed by source and by participant and was supplied without curation.

The immunoSEQ Assay, a bias-controlled multiplex PCR, was used to amplify TCRbeta CDR3 regions from genomic DNA. The paper's data handling went like this. The number of nucleated cells in each sample was estimated from the amplification of reference gene primers within the assay. Sequence reads were collapsed and filtered to measure the absolute abundance of every unique TCRbeta CDR3 rearrangement. Productive Simpson clonality was computed per sample as the square root of Simpson's diversity index over productive rearrangements. In its TCRdb copy, this immuneACCESS table keeps in-frame sequences only and misses some clones. Where compared with another copy, unresolved V genes explain less than half of these, and the others have no known cause. Clonal size and the V and J genes are those of that table, whereas D and trimming came from the DNA. The sample includes a few hundred thousand clones, with 84% observed a single time. About 7% of the sample is taken by the ten largest.

Participants in the prospective study were aged about 18 to 90 years, lived in 20 to 30 United States geographic areas, and enrolled through a virtual design. To assign participants to cohorts, the prospective study relied on clinical history that participants themselves reported in a screening survey and a study questionnaire. For ImmuneRACE Cohort 3, a participant was defined as recovered based on two consecutive negative NP/OP PCR tests, clearance by a healthcare professional, or resolution of symptoms. In the prospective study, mobile phlebotomists collected whole blood, serum and a nasopharyngeal or oropharyngeal swab from each participant. Additional blood draws and questionnaires over an approximately 2-month period could optionally be provided by prospective study participants. Before DNA extraction, prospective study blood samples were shipped either frozen or at room temperature. A remark on this clone: The antigen it recognizes is unknown. Base qualities are missing; no much larger clone stands one base away.

Taken from the germline V gene, the CDR1 and CDR2 loops are LGHNT and FRNRAP. From the cysteine through the phenylalanine, the CDR3 covers 15 amino acids. Here the CDR3 DNA is all that survives: 45 bases in frame from base 1. V trim: 2 bases; J trim: 6 bases; unmatched bases: 6. Sequenced sample: PBMCs or T cells enriched from blood (not recorded which). The clonotype comes from a woman aged 35 to 49 who had recovered from COVID-19. The rearrangement joined TRBV12-5 to TRBJ2-5, with 10 bases aligning to TRBD2. The CDR3 sequence is CASGLLAGELKTQYF. The bases are TGTGCTAGTGGTTTGCTAGCGGGAGAATTAAAGACCCAGTACTTC.